These 25 T cell receptor beta chains were sequenced from one sample in a study of Ad26.COV2.S vaccination and SARS-CoV-2 variants. Clones were sequenced by immunoSEQ multiplex PCR, and TCRdb holds only the in-frame ones, with some missing. Among about 420,000 clones, 70% to 90% were seen once, and the ten largest hold approximately 4%. Stated treatment: around 19 received Ad26.COV2.S at low or high dose, single or two shots; roughly 5 received placebo; per-sample allocation not given. At day 63 after the first vaccine or placebo injection, samples were drawn. Source: peripheral blood, taken in a trial of Ad26.COV2.S vaccine versus placebo. The receptors stem from a person between 18 and 65 years old who received the Ad26.COV2.S COVID-19 vaccine or a placebo.

V is TRBV5-5 and J is TRBJ1-4, with TRBD1 matching over 12 bases. Unmatched junction bases numbered 11, after V lost 3 bases and J lost 2 bases. Per the germline V gene, CDR1 is SGHKS and CDR2 is YYEKEE (reference sequence). The CDR3 loop spans 19 amino acids. The CDR3 protein is CASSSLRRDRGRTNEKLFF. Here the CDR3 DNA reads TGTGCCAGCAGCTCCCTCCGAAGGGACAGGGGGCGGACTAATGAAAAACTGTTTTTT.

This rearrangement joins TRBV25-1 to TRBJ1-6; D is unclear. Germline V gene data show CDR1 as MGHDK and CDR2 as SYGVNS. V lost 3 bases and J 8 bases, leaving 8 bases between the germline ends. This CDR3 contains 13 residues. The CDR3 region is CASSEGSHSPLHF. The DNA of the CDR3 is TGTGCCAGCAGTGAGGGCTCTCATTCACCCCTCCACTTT.

The chain recombines TRBV7-9 with TRBJ1-1, with D unresolved. The germline CDR1 and CDR2 sequences are SEHNR and FQNEAQ (reference sequence). Trimming cost V 6 bases and J 2 bases, with 4 bases left between them. The CDR3 covers 11 residues. CDR3 bases: TGTGCCAGCAGGAGAAACACTGAAGCTTTCTTT. Translation gives CASRRNTEAFF.

The chain joins TRBV5-1 to TRBJ1-1; D unclear. The CDR3 has 14 residues. With 1 base removed from V and 0 bases from J, the gap between germline ends came to 7 bases. Germline CDR1 is SGHRS and CDR2 is YFSETQ. The CDR3 DNA sequence: TGCGCCAGCAGCTTGAGGGCGTTGAACACTGAAGCTTTCTTT. Amino acid sequence: CASSLRALNTEAFF.

J is TRBJ1-4 and V is TRBV19, with D hard to call. CDR3 size: 13 residues. The V end lost 4 bases, the J end lost 7 bases, and 10 bases lay between the germline ends. Germline V gene sequence: CDR1 LNHDA, CDR2 SQIVND (reference sequence). The chain's CDR3 is CASSSAVFEKLFF. The CDR3 DNA sequence: TGTGCCAGTAGTAGCGCAGTGTTTGAAAAACTGTTTTTT. Variable domain in full (rest from reference TRBV19 and TRBJ1-4): DGGITQSPKYLFRKEGQNVTLSCEQNLNHDAMYWYRQDPGQGLRLIYYSQIVNDFQKGDIAEGYSVSREKKESFPLTVTSAQKNPTAFYLCASSSAVFEKLFFGSGTQLSVL.

For this clone: Distinct nucleotide sequences in the sample also encode this CDR3. This rearrangement joins TRBV2 to TRBJ2-7; D gene ambiguous. V lost 4 bases and J lost 0, with 1 base in between. The V gene's germline CDR1 is SNHLY and CDR2 FYNNEI. The CDR3 sequence is 11 residues long. As DNA, the CDR3 is TGTGCCAGCAGTGTCTCCTACGAGCAGTACTTC. Translating it yields CASSVSYEQYF.

J is TRBJ2-7 and V is TRBV7-2; 8 positions match TRBD2. Germline CDR1 is SGHTA and CDR2 is FQGNSA. The CDR3 is 14 amino acids. The J segment lost 4 bases and the V segment lost 4 bases, leaving 6 bases of the junction unmatched. CDR3 coding DNA: TGTGCCAGCAGCTATCGAGCGGGGGAATACGAGCAGTACTTC. Amino acids: CASSYRAGEYEQYF. The variable domain in full, completed from reference TRBV7-2 and TRBJ2-7, reads GAGVSQSPSNKVTEKGKDVELRCDPISGHTALYWYRQSLGQGLEFLIYFQGNSAPDKSGLPSDRFSAERTGGSVSTLTIQRTQQEDSAVYLCASSYRAGEYEQYFGPGTRLTVT.

The V gene is TRBV2, the J gene TRBJ2-2; 7 nucleotides agree with TRBD2. Germline V gene data show CDR1 as SNHLY and CDR2 as FYNNEI. The CDR3 is made up of 14 amino acids. The ends lost 6 bases at V and 4 bases at J; junction bases unmatched: 5. The CDR3 sequence is CASRSGTTTGELFF. CDR3 nucleotides: TGTGCCAGCAGGTCCGGGACTACCACCGGGGAGCTGTTTTTT.

The CDR3 loop is CASSQTRGPTEAFF. The CDR3 region has the DNA TGCGCCAGCAGCCAAACTCGGGGGCCCACTGAAGCTTTCTTT. The chain recombines TRBV4-1 with TRBJ1-1, with D perhaps matching TRBD1 (6 bases). Germline V gene sequence: CDR1 MGHRA, CDR2 YSYEKL. The CDR3 length is 14 residues. V gave up 2 bases and J gave up 4 bases, with 11 bases separating them.

J is TRBJ2-1 and V is TRBV27, with D uncertain. Germline-derived CDR1 and CDR2 are MNHEY and SMNVEV (reference sequence). Trimming took off 6 bases at V and 7 bases at J, with 7 bases between the two ends. The CDR3 sequence is 11 residues long. The CDR3 loop reads CASSIGNEQFF. As DNA, the CDR3 is TGTGCCAGCAGCATAGGTAATGAGCAGTTCTTC.

V usage is TRBV7-2 and J usage is TRBJ2-5; 9 bases agree with TRBD1. The germline gives CDR1 SGHTA, CDR2 FQGNSA. J lost 5 bases, V lost 5 bases, and 9 bases had no gene match. The CDR3 has 15 amino acids. The CDR3: CASSRRQGGMETQYF. The CDR3 DNA follows: TGTGCCAGCAGCCGGCGACAGGGGGGTATGGAGACCCAGTACTTC.

CDR3 in amino acids: CASSLGPTSADTQYF. In DNA form, the CDR3 reads TGTGCCAGCAGCTTAGGTCCTACTAGCGCAGATACGCAGTATTTT. V is TRBV7-2 and J is TRBJ2-3; 7 bases agree with TRBD2. This CDR3 has 15 amino acids. Unmatched junction bases numbered 5, after V lost 1 base and J lost 4 bases. Germline-derived CDR1 and CDR2 are SGHTA and FQGNSA.

The CDR3 bases are TGCAGCGTTCGGGGCTACACCGGGGAGCTGTTTTTT. Its translation is CSVRGYTGELFF. This chain joins TRBV29-1 and TRBJ2-2; D tentatively reads TRBD1 or TRBD2 (5 bases each). Trimming left V 5 bases short and J 3 bases short, with 7 bases between. The CDR3 runs to 12 residues. CDR1 is SQVTM and CDR2 is ANQGSEA in the germline V gene.

V is TRBV7-3 and J is TRBJ1-6; D not resolved. CDR1 is SGHTA, CDR2 FQGTGA, per germline. The V end was cut by 1 base, the J end by 7 bases, with 11 bases between. The CDR3 contains 15 residues. The CDR3 nucleotides are TGTGCCAGCAGCTTAAACGGGGTACCCAATTCACCCCTCCACTTT. This encodes CASSLNGVPNSPLHF. The entire variable domain, with the rest obtained from reference TRBV7-3 and TRBJ1-6, is as follows: GAGVSQTPSNKVTEKGKYVELRCDPISGHTALYWYRQSLGQGPEFLIYFQGTGAADDSGLPNDRFFAVRPEGSVSTLKIQRTERGDSAVYLCASSLNGVPNSPLHFGNGTRLTVT.

This clone showed up just once. This sequence joins TRBV12-3 or TRBV12-4 and TRBJ1-1; D gene unclear. The CDR3 is made up of 13 amino acids. Deletions cut 3 bases from V and 5 bases from J, with 10 bases between. In DNA, the CDR3 is TGTGCCAGCAGTTTGGTAGGAAAAACTGAAGCTTTCTTT. Encoded protein: CASSLVGKTEAFF.

The chain couples TRBV21-1 to TRBJ1-2. TRBV21-1 is classified as a pseudogene. The CDR3 contains 11 residues. The CDR3 DNA reads TGTGCCAGCAGCCCTAGCTATGGCTACACCTTC. Translation: CASSPSYGYTF.

This rearrangement joins TRBV11-2 to TRBJ2-7; D not certain. The CDR3 has 13 residues. Germline V lookup: CDR1 SGHAT, CDR2 FQNNGV. V was trimmed by 2 bases and J by 2 bases, leaving 7 bases between them. In DNA, the CDR3 is TGTGCCAGCAGCTTATCAGTAACCTACGAGCAGTACTTC. Its protein is CASSLSVTYEQYF.

This clone was counted once. The chain has TRBV28 and TRBJ1-4, with TRBD1 matching over 7 bases. Unmatched junction bases numbered 3, after V lost 6 bases and J lost 5 bases. This CDR3 is built from 13 residues. Germline CDR1 MDHEN, CDR2 SYDVKM. The CDR3 region is CASRGRGNEKLFF. CDR3 nucleotide sequence: TGTGCCAGCAGAGGCAGGGGGAATGAAAAACTGTTTTTT.

The V and J genes are TRBV4-3 and TRBJ1-1; a weak D match, TRBD1 (5 bases). V lost 5 bases and J 10 bases, leaving 17 bases between the germline ends. Germline CDR1 LGHNA, CDR2 YSLEER. CDR3 length: 13 amino acids. The CDR3: CASSFNGETAAFF. The CDR3 region has the DNA TGCGCCAGCAGCTTTAACGGGGAGACAGCAGCTTTCTTT.

This clone has only one observation. The chain uses TRBV2 and TRBJ2-1, with TRBD1 matching over 8 bases. Germline loops: CDR1 SNHLY, CDR2 FYNNEI. The CDR3 spans 14 residues. V lost 5 bases to trimming and J lost 6 bases; unmatched junction nucleotides: 6. In DNA form, the CDR3 reads TGTGCCAGCAGTCTTCGGGACAGGTTCAATGAGCAGTTCTTC. The encoded protein is CASSLRDRFNEQFF.

In its sample, this clone was seen once. The J gene is TRBJ2-6, the V gene TRBV5-1, with 9 bases that match TRBD2. The CDR3 has 20 amino acids. The V and J ends lost 9 bases and 2 bases, in that order; junction bases with no gene match: 21. CDR1 and CDR2 from the germline V gene are SGHRS and YFSETQ. The DNA of the CDR3 is TGCGCCAACCCAAGGACTAGCGAAATAATGACGAGGGCTGGGGCCAACGTCCTGACTTTC. It encodes CANPRTSEIMTRAGANVLTF.

CDR3 protein: CASRGWGSDEQFF. CDR3 sequence (DNA): TGTGCCAGCAGGGGATGGGGGTCCGATGAGCAGTTCTTC. The chain joins TRBV5-6 to TRBJ2-1, with D possibly being TRBD1 or TRBD2 (5 bases each). V was pared by 5 bases and J by 8 bases, with 14 bases between. The CDR3 length is 13 residues. Per the germline V gene, CDR1 is SGHDT and CDR2 is YYEEEE.

The genes are TRBV6-2 or TRBV6-3 and TRBJ2-7; 14 bases fit TRBD2. Germline CDR1 reads MNHEY; CDR2 reads SVGEGT. V shed 5 bases, J shed 0 bases, and the junction held 3 bases outside the gene matches. The CDR3 is 16 residues long. DNA of the CDR3: TGTGCCAGCAGTGGACTAGCGGGGGGCCGCTCCTACGAGCAGTACTTC. Translated, it gives CASSGLAGGRSYEQYF.

The chain joins TRBV2 to TRBJ2-4; 7 bases align to TRBD1. V was clipped by 5 bases and J by 1 base; unmatched bases: 8. This CDR3 has 16 amino acids. Germline lookup yields CDR1 SNHLY and CDR2 FYNNEI. The CDR3 region has the DNA TGTGCCAGCAGTTTACAGGGGCGAGAGGCCAAAAACATTCAGTACTTC. Its protein product is CASSLQGREAKNIQYF.

The chain recombines TRBV11-1 with TRBJ2-1; weak D call: TRBD2 (5 bases). Trimming took 2 bases from V and 4 from J, leaving 12 bases between them. Germline CDR1 reads SGHAT; CDR2 reads FQDESV (reference sequence). The CDR3 loop spans 15 amino acids. As DNA, the CDR3 is TGTGCCAGCAGCTTAACACGGACTCCGTACAATGAGCAGTTCTTC. Its protein product is CASSLTRTPYNEQFF.